The present T cell receptor (beta chain) was sequenced within a study of T cells in Graves' hyperthyroidism and ophthalmopathy. Broader study findings: It was a median around 6 months before onset that the model predicted ophthalmopathy. Among thyroid clonotypes expanded above 0.001, most also appeared in blood.

Diagnosis of hyperthyroidism was new in patients aged 18 to 65, and its duration was under 2 months. A word on this clonotype: Its antigen is currently unknown.

TCR beta CDR3 sequences were amplified from RNA transcripts. The study used the HTBI primer set for a first-round RT-PCR of the TCR CDR3. TCRdb reprocessed the multiplex PCR reads with MiXCR, giving one entry per CDR3 protein. The table has hundreds of thousands of distinct CDR3 sequences, roughly 40% seen once; the top ten hold about 9%. This TCR derives from a man aged 18 to 30 with Graves' hyperthyroidism. The sample taken for sequencing was blood.

The CDR3 loop reads CSAERTAEKLFF. The CDR3, as DNA: TGCAGTGCTGAAAGGACAGCCGAAAAACTGTTTTTT. This rearrangement joins TRBV20-1 to TRBJ1-4; perhaps TRBD1 as D (6 bases). CDR3 length: 12 residues. Germline CDR1 and CDR2: DFQATT and SNEGSKA (reference sequence). Trimming cost V 5 bases and J 8 bases, with 12 bases left between them.